A selection of T cell receptor beta chains follows, all from one sample in a study of OX40 agonist ivuxolimab in advanced cancers. Some clones are missing from TCRdb's copy, which holds only in-frame ones; the method was immunoSEQ multiplex PCR. The repertoire holds more than 75,000 clones, with about 88% as singletons. The sequenced sample was CD4+ or CD8+ T cells sorted from blood, obtained in a trial of the OX40 agonist ivuxolimab. These TCRs come from an adult with an advanced solid tumor such as melanoma, head and neck, liver or kidney cancer. The conserved cysteine and the conserved F or W are not part of the CDR3 here. Each record gives: V gene, CDR3 protein.

>TRBV4-2
ASSQPTGTSYEQY
>TRBV7-9
ASSSGQGGFNQPQH
>TRBV30
AWGDGTTNTGELF
>TRBV6-4
ASRHPHNQPQH
>TRBV7-9
ASGLAGGPHTQY
>TRBV19
ASRSGTHNTGELF
>TRBV11-2
ASGLRGSQGAYEQY
>TRBV10-3
ATDGQGRNYGYT
>TRBV18
ASSPPTTTSWGEQF
>TRBV6-5
AHGDTGELF
>TRBV6-1
ASSFQREVGQY
>TRBV6-1
ASSERTGGSGNTIY
>TRBV18
ASSPVSGTGKTKETQY
>TRBV5-1
ASSLGASTGVDRLGYTEAF
>TRBV5-8
ASSHGLKILSTEAF
>TRBV19
ASSIEFGSYEQY
>TRBV11-2
ASSLDWSTEQF
>TRBV7-2
ASSFSGSPYNEQF
>TRBV6-5
ASNRVDEKLF
>TRBV5-6
ASSLRQLGGETQY
>TRBV9
ASRQDTENTEAF
>TRBV20-1
SAMGETQY
>TRBV9
ASSAQGNTIY
>TRBV7-9
ASSSTGDSPLH
>TRBV11-2
ASSSQAVGTEAF
>TRBV10-2
ASSEMRGSGYGYT
>TRBV6-5
ASSYSGAEAF
>TRBV6-1
ASSDLGTSYEQY
>TRBV6-1
ASRDNALYEQY
>TRBV6-5
ASSRDRPYNSPLH
>TRBV7-9
ARGVGNQPQH
>TRBV7-9
ASSLDTGNNEKLF
>TRBV7-9
ASSRPGTESSGNTIY
>TRBV14
ASSQDGSGAYTGELF
>TRBV28
ASSPFNGYEQY
>TRBV30
AWSLIAGGNHNEQF
>TRBV2
ASSSQGTRNEQF
>TRBV30
AWRMRAGAFYNEQF
>TRBV2
ASRDYLLGRGVT
>TRBV7-9
ASSLPEGTSWGTDTQY
>TRBV10-3
AISEGQGGKNTEAF
>TRBV6-5
ASSSRDLTYYGYT